Below are 25 T cell receptor beta chains sequenced from a single sample in a study of CD8 T cells in Susac syndrome. An amount of RNA that ranged from about 0.45 to 1 ug was reverse transcribed with random hexamers. TCRdb re-called the immunoSEQ multiplex PCR reads with MiXCR, one entry per CDR3 protein. The sample shows around 150,000 distinct CDR3 sequences, around 93% of them seen only once. The sequenced sample consisted of CD4+ T cells from PBMCs. Receptor source: a human donor with Susac syndrome.

In its sample, this clonotype was seen a few times. The chain uses TRBV2 and TRBJ1-1; no definite D call. Germline CDR1 and CDR2: SNHLY and FYNNEI. V lost 7 bases and J lost 4, with 10 bases in between. The CDR3 loop spans 12 amino acids. The CDR3 DNA is TGTGCCAGCACTGTGCGGGGCACTGAAGCTTTCTTT. Translating it yields CASTVRGTEAFF.

This sequence joins TRBV24-1 and TRBJ2-1, with D hard to call. Trimming removed 5 bases at V and 5 bases at J, with 18 bases between. Germline-derived CDR1 and CDR2 are KGHDR and SFDVKD. There are 16 residues in the CDR3. CDR3 in amino acids: CATSAKGPLFHNEQFF. For the CDR3, the DNA is TGTGCCACCAGTGCCAAAGGGCCTCTCTTCCACAATGAGCAGTTCTTC.

This clonotype appeared a single time. The chain employs TRBV15 and TRBJ1-1; D unresolved. Trimming took 2 bases from V and 1 from J, leaving 2 bases between them. CDR1 and CDR2 from the germline V gene are LNHNV and YYDKDF (reference sequence). This CDR3 spans 12 amino acids. Here the CDR3 DNA reads TGTGCCACCAGCAGACAGAACACTGAAGCTTTCTTT. This sequence encodes CATSRQNTEAFF.

This sequence joins TRBV7-9 and TRBJ2-7, with D perhaps matching TRBD1 (6 bases). Germline CDR1 reads SEHNR; CDR2 reads FQNEAQ (reference sequence). Deletions cut 5 bases from V and 4 bases from J, with 18 bases between. This CDR3 is built from 15 residues. The CDR3 bases are TGTGCCAGCAGCCACCAGGAGAGGGGGTTTTACGAGCAGTACTTC. The encoded protein is CASSHQERGFYEQYF.

This rearrangement joins TRBV20-1 to TRBJ1-4, with 7 bases that match TRBD1. V dropped 0 bases and J dropped 8; count of bases not matched to a gene: 6. This CDR3 is 14 amino acids long. CDR1 DFQATT and CDR2 SNEGSKA come from the germline V gene (reference sequence). CDR3 residues: CSARDEGGREKLFF. The CDR3 DNA reads TGCAGTGCTAGAGATGAAGGGGGCCGGGAAAAACTGTTTTTT.

The J gene is TRBJ1-1, the V gene TRBV6-2 or TRBV6-3; possible D gene TRBD1, 6 bases. The germline CDR1 and CDR2 sequences are MNHEY and SVGEGT. V was shortened by 6 bases and J by 1 base, with 12 bases between the two germline ends. There are 14 residues in the CDR3. CDR3 DNA: TGTGCCAGCAGCGTACTCAGGGGGAACACTGAAGCTTTCTTT. Translated: CASSVLRGNTEAFF.

The chain couples TRBV3-1 to TRBJ1-6; D is unclear. CDR1 is LGHDT, CDR2 YNNKEL, per germline (reference sequence). The CDR3 loop spans 15 amino acids. Trimming stripped 5 bases from V and 7 bases from J, with 15 bases between. The CDR3 sequence: CASSVRSPANSPLHF. The CDR3 nucleotides are TGTGCCAGCAGCGTCCGGTCCCCTGCGAATTCACCCCTCCACTTT.

This chain connects TRBV5-1 to TRBJ2-5; 7 bases fit TRBD1. This CDR3 spans 16 amino acids. J lost 3 bases, V lost 3 bases, and 11 bases had no gene match. CDR1 SGHRS and CDR2 YFSETQ come from the germline V gene. The CDR3 sequence is CASSSNPTGQKETQYF. The CDR3 DNA follows: TGCGCCAGCAGCTCAAATCCGACAGGGCAGAAAGAGACCCAGTACTTC.

The V gene is TRBV3-1, the J gene TRBJ1-2; D is ambiguous. The V and J ends lost 3 bases and 12 bases respectively, with 8 bases between them. Germline-derived CDR1 and CDR2 are LGHDT and YNNKEL (reference sequence). The length of the CDR3 is 10 residues. The CDR3 spells CASSHSLNTF. The CDR3 DNA sequence: TGTGCCAGCAGCCACAGCCTTAACACCTTC.

The chain has TRBV20-1 and TRBJ1-4; D is perhaps TRBD1 (6 bases). Germline V CDR1 and CDR2: DFQATT, SNEGSKA (reference sequence). The CDR3 totals 14 residues. Trimming removed 6 bases at V and 7 bases at J, with 18 bases between. The chain's CDR3 is CSAPARGASEKLFF. In DNA form, the CDR3 reads TGCAGTGCACCCGCCCGGGGGGCTAGTGAAAAACTGTTTTTT.

The table lists this clonotype with a few counts. The J gene is TRBJ1-1, the V gene TRBV7-9; 9 nucleotides agree with TRBD1. Germline V gene data show CDR1 as SEHNR and CDR2 as FQNEAQ (reference sequence). V was clipped by 4 bases and J by 3 bases; unmatched bases: 9. There are 16 residues in the CDR3. The DNA for the CDR3 is TGTGCCAGCAGCTATGAACCGGGACAGGGATACACTGAAGCTTTCTTT. Amino acids: CASSYEPGQGYTEAFF.

The chain employs TRBV4-1 and TRBJ1-4; D unclear. In germline, CDR1 is MGHRA, CDR2 YSYEKL. Trimming shortened V by 2 bases and J by 4 bases, and 14 bases separated the two germline ends. CDR3 size: 16 residues. CDR3 bases: TGCGCCAGCAGCCAAAACCCTGACATGAATAATGAAAAACTGTTTTTT. Its protein is CASSQNPDMNNEKLFF.

The rearrangement joins TRBV5-1 to TRBJ2-4; 8 nucleotides match TRBD1. V shed 0 bases, J shed 7 bases, and the junction held 3 bases outside the gene matches. The CDR3 has 14 residues. CDR1 SGHRS and CDR2 YFSETQ come from the germline V gene. CDR3 in DNA: TGCGCCAGCAGCTTGGGACAGGGGTTGAACATTCAGTACTTC. It translates to CASSLGQGLNIQYF.

J is TRBJ2-1 and V is TRBV6-5; possible D gene TRBD1, 6 bases. The CDR3 has 14 amino acids. Germline CDR1 reads MNHEY; CDR2 reads SVGAGI. Trimming removed 2 bases from V and 2 bases from J, with 7 bases in between. CDR3: CASSYAGAYNEQFF. The CDR3 DNA sequence: TGTGCCAGCAGTTACGCAGGGGCCTACAATGAGCAGTTCTTC.

The chain is built from TRBV7-8 and TRBJ1-5; 9 bases fit TRBD1. Germline CDR1 is SGHVS and CDR2 is FQNEAQ. This CDR3 is 14 amino acids long. The J segment lost 2 bases and the V segment lost 6 bases, leaving 2 bases of the junction unmatched. The CDR3 reads CASRRTGGNQPQHF. CDR3 DNA sequence: TGTGCCAGCAGAAGGACAGGGGGCAATCAGCCCCAGCATTTT.

The genes are TRBV19 and TRBJ1-2, with D tentatively TRBD1 (5 bases). CDR3 length equals 14 residues. Trimming took 3 bases from V and 7 from J, leaving 15 bases between them. Germline loops: CDR1 LNHDA, CDR2 SQIVND (reference sequence). In DNA, the CDR3 is TGTGCCAGTAGTATGAGGGGAAACGGGGTTGGCTACACCTTC. Translating it yields CASSMRGNGVGYTF.

This rearrangement joins TRBV5-6 to TRBJ2-2; weak D call: TRBD1 (5 bases). The V gene lost 6 bases and the J gene lost 4 bases, with 13 bases spanning the gap. Germline V CDR1 and CDR2: SGHDT, YYEEEE. This CDR3 comprises 14 residues. DNA for the CDR3: TGTGCCAGCACCCTAAGGGGATTCACCGGGGAGCTGTTTTTT. Encoded protein: CASTLRGFTGELFF.

V is TRBV7-9 and J is TRBJ2-7, with 7 bases lining up with TRBD1. J lost 2 bases, V lost 5 bases, and 0 bases had no gene match. Germline CDR1 and CDR2: SEHNR and FQNEAQ (reference sequence). The CDR3 has 12 amino acids. DNA of the CDR3: TGTGCCAGCAGCCAGGGGGCCTACGAGCAGTACTTC. As protein: CASSQGAYEQYF.

The rearrangement joins TRBV4-3 to TRBJ2-6; possibly TRBD2 for D (5 bases). V shed 0 bases and J shed 2 bases, with 14 bases lying between them. The germline gives CDR1 LGHNA, CDR2 YSLEER. The CDR3 contains 18 residues. In DNA form, the CDR3 reads TGCGCCAGCAGCCAAGAATGGTCACACGGGGCTGGGGCCAACGTCCTGACTTTC. Protein product: CASSQEWSHGAGANVLTF.

This chain joins TRBV29-1 and TRBJ2-1, with a possible D match to TRBD1 (6 bases). Between the trimmed V and J ends, which lost 7 bases and 9 bases, there was a span of 16 bases. CDR3 length: 12 residues. The germline V gene encodes CDR1 SQVTM and CDR2 ANQGSEA. The CDR3 is CSGGPGTAEQFF. CDR3 coding DNA: TGCAGCGGGGGGCCCGGTACGGCTGAGCAGTTCTTC.

V and J are TRBV6-1 and TRBJ1-4, with D hard to call. In germline, CDR1 is MNHNS, CDR2 SASEGT. CDR3 length: 15 amino acids. Between the trimmed V and J ends, which lost 4 bases and 0 bases, there was a span of 9 bases. The CDR3 loop is CASSAPITTNEKLFF. CDR3 coding DNA: TGTGCCAGCAGTGCCCCGATCACAACTAATGAAAAACTGTTTTTT.

The chain links TRBV5-1 to TRBJ1-2, with D hard to call. Trimming took 2 bases from V and 6 from J, leaving 14 bases between them. Germline CDR1 and CDR2: SGHRS and YFSETQ. The CDR3 runs to 14 residues. The CDR3 nucleotides are TGCGCCAGCAGCTTTAACGGGTTTTCTGATGGCTACACCTTC. This encodes CASSFNGFSDGYTF.

V is TRBV20-1 and J is TRBJ2-3; 10 nucleotides line up with TRBD2. CDR1 is DFQATT, CDR2 SNEGSKA, per germline (reference sequence). V trimming: 5 bases; J trimming: 1 base; junction bases outside the gene matches: 6. The CDR3 loop spans 15 amino acids. CDR3 residues: CSASEREGGTDTQYF. CDR3 DNA: TGCAGTGCTTCAGAGCGGGAGGGGGGCACAGATACGCAGTATTTT.

The V gene is TRBV4-1, the J gene TRBJ2-7, with 9 bases matching TRBD1. The CDR3 covers 17 residues. Germline V gives CDR1 MGHRA, CDR2 YSYEKL. The junction had 12 bases not matched to a gene; V was cut back by 0 bases and J by 6 bases. The CDR3 DNA is TGCGCCAGCAGCCAAGACCCCCGCGGGACAGGGAAGGCCGAGCAGTACTTC. Its protein product is CASSQDPRGTGKAEQYF.

On this clonotype itself: An end of the junction differs from the germline gene, which may be a read error. Here the CDR3 DNA reads TGTGCCAGTAACGACGCAGCCACCAAGAGTCGCTTC. Translating gives CASNDAATKSRF. The rearrangement links TRBV19 to TRBJ1-2; D is ambiguous. The CDR3 runs to 12 residues. Germline CDR1 is LNHDA and CDR2 is SQIVND (reference sequence).